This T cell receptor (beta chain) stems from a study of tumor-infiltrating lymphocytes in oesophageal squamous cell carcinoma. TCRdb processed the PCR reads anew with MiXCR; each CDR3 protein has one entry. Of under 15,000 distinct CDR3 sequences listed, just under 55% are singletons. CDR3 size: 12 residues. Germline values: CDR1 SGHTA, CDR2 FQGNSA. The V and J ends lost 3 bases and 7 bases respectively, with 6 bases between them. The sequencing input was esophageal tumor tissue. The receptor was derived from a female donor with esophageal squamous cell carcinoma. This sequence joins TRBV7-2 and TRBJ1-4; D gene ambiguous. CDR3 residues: CASSLLGEKLFF. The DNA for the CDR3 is TGTGCCAGCAGCTTGTTAGGTGAAAAACTGTTTTTT.